This T cell receptor beta chain was found in a study of T-cell memory formation after mild COVID-19. Comments on this clonotype: Its matching antigen is unknown.

Germline V gene data show CDR1 as LGHDT and CDR2 as YNNKEL (reference sequence). The CDR3 sequence is 14 residues long. V gave up 5 bases and J gave up 2 bases; unmatched junction bases: 6. From the 5' RACE reads, TCRdb called clonotypes with MiXCR, one entry per CDR3 protein. The repertoire holds some 600,000 distinct CDR3 sequences, roughly 17% seen once, with about 8.1% in the top ten. Study-level findings and limits: Later expanders leaned toward CD4+, whereas clones contracting from day 15 to 85 were balanced CD4/CD8.

Sequencing was done on a sample of PBMCs or a T cell subset sorted from them (not recorded which). The TCR was taken from an adult woman who had mild COVID-19 (a few samples of this study predate the infection). Cell type and time point are not known. The chain recombines TRBV3-1 with TRBJ2-7; TRBD2 agrees at 7 bases. In DNA, the CDR3 is TGTGCCAGCAGCTCCCGGACTAGGCCCTACGAGCAGTACTTC. It specifies CASSSRTRPYEQYF.